The clone carrying this T cell receptor (beta chain) was seen only a few times. What it binds is unknown. V dropped 6 bases and J dropped 5; count of bases not matched to a gene: 9. Per germline, CDR1 LNHDA and CDR2 SQIVND (reference sequence). The CDR3 is 15 residues long. The sample comes from a study of T cells in localized non-small cell lung cancer. Study-level findings and limits: A median approximately 59 of the top 100 tumor clones appeared in adjacent lung.

The table came from immunoSEQ multiplex PCR; TCRdb's copy has only in-frame clones and leaves some out. The top ten clones hold approximately 1.5% of a sample with 100,000 to 150,000 clones, roughly 90% of them seen once. This receptor was obtained from a female donor older than 55 with stage I lung adenocarcinoma. Sequencing was performed on peripheral blood, taken before any cancer treatment. The chain carries TRBV19 and TRBJ2-2, with 7 nucleotides matching TRBD2. Here the CDR3 reads CASRPFSRGTGELFF. The CDR3 DNA sequence: TGTGCCAGTAGGCCCTTTTCGCGGGGGACCGGGGAGCTGTTTTTT.